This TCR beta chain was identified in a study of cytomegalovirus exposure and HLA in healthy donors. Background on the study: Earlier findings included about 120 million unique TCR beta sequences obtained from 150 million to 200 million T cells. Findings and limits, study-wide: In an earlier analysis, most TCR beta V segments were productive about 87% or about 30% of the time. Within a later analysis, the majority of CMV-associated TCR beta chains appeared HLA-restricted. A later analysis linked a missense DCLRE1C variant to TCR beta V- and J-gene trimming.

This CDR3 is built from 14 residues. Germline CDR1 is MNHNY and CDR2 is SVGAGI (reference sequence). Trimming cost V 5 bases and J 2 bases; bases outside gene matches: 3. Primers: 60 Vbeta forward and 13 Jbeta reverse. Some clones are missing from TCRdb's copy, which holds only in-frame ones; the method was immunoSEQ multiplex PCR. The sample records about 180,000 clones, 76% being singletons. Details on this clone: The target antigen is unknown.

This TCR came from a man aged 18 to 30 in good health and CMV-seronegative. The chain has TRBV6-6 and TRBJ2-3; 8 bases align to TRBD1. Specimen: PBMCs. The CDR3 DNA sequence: TGTGCCAGCAGTGTCCAGGGGGCCACAGATACGCAGTATTTT. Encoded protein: CASSVQGATDTQYF.